This T cell receptor beta chain was identified in a study of CD8+ T cells in alopecia areata listed by TCRdb under 2018. In the study overall: The study used high-throughput TCRbeta sequencing to examine T cell clonal expansion in alopecia areata, in both the C3H/HeJ mouse model and human patients. Clonality in the scalp was compared among normal scalp (n=4), patchy alopecia areata scalp (n=8), and alopecia totalis/universalis scalp (n=8). The RNA source kit depended on sample type: the PAXgene miRNA kit for fixed scalp, the miRNeasy kit for PBMCs, and the RNeasy kit for mouse skin. In humans, TCRbeta sequencing was performed on scalp tissue and on sorted CD4+ and CD8+ peripheral blood T cells from healthy controls and from patients with patchy or totalis/universalis alopecia areata. Amplification of TCRbeta CDR3 regions was done by immunoSEQ multiplex PCR using 35 Vbeta forward primers and 13 Jbeta reverse primers.

Its CDR3 holds 15 amino acids, cysteine through phenylalanine. Only the CDR3 DNA is retained, 45 bases long and in frame from the first base. As encoded in the germline V gene, CDR1 is MDHEN while CDR2 is SYDVKM. V drops 5 bases and J drops 1 base, leaving 14 bases in between. Library generation was performed with the immunoSEQ multiplex PCR assay. To provide template for TCR sequencing, every sample had RNA extracted and reverse transcribed into cDNA. First-strand cDNA was synthesized with SuperScript III using a 2:1 mix of oligo-dT and random hexamers. A synthetic immune receptor repertoire was used to gauge amplification bias, and whatever bias remained was removed computationally. In the source study's methods: Raw reads were preprocessed to remove errors, and CDR3 was defined by IMGT conventions from the conserved cysteine to phenylalanine. To get clonality, Shannon entropy was normalized by log2 of the number of productive unique TCRs and the result was subtracted from 1. Scalp TCRbeta sequences were cross-referenced with sorted blood CD4 and CD8 repertoires so that the CD4 or CD8 identity of scalp clones could be inferred. TCRdb provides this immuneACCESS table in a form limited to in-frame rearrangements. Some clones are lacking; in checked studies, under half of them reflect an unresolved V gene, and why the rest are absent is not known. Clonal size and the V and J genes are those of that table, whereas D and trimming came from the DNA. For this sample the table gives 140,000 or so clones, of which around two thirds were detected only once. 30% to 45% of the sample belongs to the ten largest clones.

The full study reports these points: Shared TCR sequences between patients were less evident than in mice, which may be partly attributable to HLA diversity in the patient population. Lesional scalp, especially in alopecia totalis/universalis, showed higher clonality and more expanded CD8+ clones than normal scalp, suggesting antigenic drive. Resident alphabeta T cells in normal human skin are also sequenced, complicating scalp TCR repertoire analysis, unlike mouse skin dominated by gammadelta T cells.

PBMCs were separated by density centrifugation and stained for CD3, CD4 and CD8, after which CD4+ and CD8+ T cells were sorted on a FACSAria. Scalp biopsies and blood samples were provided by unaffected controls. Worth noting for this clone: The target of this receptor is not known. No clone much larger than this one lies a single base away; base qualities are absent.

The sequence is built from TRBV28 and TRBJ2-5, with a weak D call of TRBD1 (6 bases match). The clonotype was recovered from a human donor in good health. Sequences were obtained from CD8+ T cells sorted from blood. The nucleotides read TGTGCCAGCAGTCCGTGGGACAACCGCCAAGAGACCCAGTACTTC. Its coded protein is CASSPWDNRQETQYF. Full variable domain (CDR3 extended with the reference TRBV28 and TRBJ2-5 proteins): DVKVTQSSRYLVKRTGEKVFLECVQDMDHENMFWYRQDPGLGLRLIYFSYDVKMKEKGDIPEGYSVSREKKERFSLILESASTNQTSMYLCASSPWDNRQETQYFGPGTRLLVL.